The 27 T cell receptor beta chains reported below all come from one sample, sequenced in a study of blood T cell repertoires in COVID-19 (dated by TCRdb to 2019 to 2021). Receptor amplification or capture employed the immunoSEQ multiplex PCR assay. TCRdb mirrors the immuneACCESS table, restricted to in-frame sequences. Some clones are absent from its copies; in checked studies, under half trace to an unresolved V gene, and the reason for the others is unknown. This sample has approximately 200,000 clones in its table, and around 80% of those were observed once. In total, the top ten clones hold 12% of the sample. Source material: peripheral blood. The origin of the receptors is a woman in her 50s with acute or convalescent COVID-19.

The chain recombines TRBV27 with TRBJ1-1, with a tentative D call TRBD1 (6 bases). CDR3 length: 16 residues. With 4 bases removed from V and 6 bases from J, the gap between germline ends came to 21 bases. Per germline, CDR1 MNHEY and CDR2 SMNVEV (reference sequence). The CDR3 region is CASSSNRVGSSAEAFF. The CDR3 DNA reads as TGTGCCAGCAGTTCCAACAGGGTTGGGTCGTCGGCTGAAGCTTTCTTT.

J is TRBJ2-1 and V is TRBV4-2; tentatively, D is TRBD2 (6 bases). Trimming left V 4 bases short and J 2 bases short, with 15 bases between. The CDR3 sequence is 16 residues long. Germline CDR1 LGHNA, CDR2 YNFKEQ. The CDR3 region is CASSPGGTATYNEQFF. CDR3 sequence (DNA): TGTGCCAGCAGCCCTGGGGGGACCGCCACCTACAATGAGCAGTTCTTC.

This clone was observed once. This rearrangement joins TRBV5-8 to TRBJ2-1; D gene unclear. Trimming stripped 7 bases from V and 6 bases from J, with 11 bases between. Germline V gives CDR1 SGHTS, CDR2 YDEGEE. This CDR3 is 12 amino acids long. As DNA, the CDR3 is TGTGCCAGCGGGCTGGGTCGCAATGAGCAGTTCTTC. Translated, it gives CASGLGRNEQFF.

This clone was counted a few times. The chain is built from TRBV7-8 and TRBJ1-1; D unresolved. Trimming took off 1 base at V and 1 base at J, with 7 bases between the two ends. There are 14 residues in the CDR3. Germline V gene data show CDR1 as SGHVS and CDR2 as FQNEAQ. The CDR3 spells CASSLGVRNTEAFF. The CDR3 DNA follows: TGTGCCAGCAGCTTAGGAGTAAGGAACACTGAAGCTTTCTTT.

The rearrangement links TRBV19 to TRBJ2-3; D gene uncertain. Germline V gives CDR1 LNHDA, CDR2 SQIVND (reference sequence). The CDR3 loop spans 13 amino acids. Trimming removed 2 bases from V and 9 bases from J, with 12 bases in between. The CDR3 protein is CASSIPPSATQYF. CDR3 DNA sequence: TGTGCCAGTAGTATACCCCCGTCAGCGACGCAGTATTTT.

The chain links TRBV5-4 to TRBJ2-1; 13 bases line up with TRBD2. The CDR3 has 17 amino acids. The ends lost 4 bases at V and 0 bases at J; junction bases unmatched: 4. CDR1 SGHNT and CDR2 YYREEE come from the germline V gene (reference sequence). CDR3 in DNA: TGTGCCAGCAGCCTAAGACTAGCGGGGGGCTCCTACAATGAGCAGTTCTTC. As protein: CASSLRLAGGSYNEQFF.

V is TRBV30 and J is TRBJ2-1; 8 nucleotides line up with TRBD1. Per the germline V gene, CDR1 is GTSNPN and CDR2 is SVGIG (reference sequence). This CDR3 is 11 amino acids long. V shed 8 bases and J 6 bases; nucleotides not matched to a gene: 3. The CDR3 DNA sequence: TGTGCCCGGACAGGGCTCAATGAGCAGTTCTTC. This translates into CARTGLNEQFF.

The chain carries TRBV27 and TRBJ2-7; D is unresolved. CDR1 and CDR2 (germline): MNHEY, SMNVEV (reference sequence). Trimming left V 5 bases short and J 2 bases short, with 13 bases between. The CDR3 has 14 residues. Written as DNA, the CDR3 is TGTGCCAGCAGTACCCAGCAGGTCCCCTACGAGCAGTACTTC. Its protein product is CASSTQQVPYEQYF.

The chain combines TRBV6-2 or TRBV6-3 with TRBJ2-1, with a tentative D call TRBD1 (5 bases). Germline values: CDR1 MNHEY, CDR2 SVGEGT. This CDR3 region has 13 residues. V dropped 5 bases and J dropped 10 bases, with 15 bases sitting between them. CDR3 protein: CASSPPPGAEQFF. CDR3 nucleotide sequence: TGTGCCAGCAGTCCCCCTCCTGGGGCGGAGCAGTTCTTC.

This clone has just one count. This sequence joins TRBV5-1 and TRBJ2-1, with TRBD1 matching 10 bases. The CDR3 sequence is 15 residues long. Per the germline V gene, CDR1 is SGHRS and CDR2 is YFSETQ. J gave up 7 bases and V 4 bases, and 8 bases lay outside the gene matches. The CDR3 loop is CASSTDRGVFNEQFF. The CDR3 nucleotides are TGCGCCAGCAGCACGGACAGGGGGGTGTTTAATGAGCAGTTCTTC.

This chain connects TRBV6-5 to TRBJ1-6, with TRBD1 matching over 8 bases. J was trimmed by 10 bases and V by 8 bases; bases with no gene match: 7. Germline CDR1 MNHEY, CDR2 SVGAGI. There are 13 residues in the CDR3. As DNA, the CDR3 is TGTGCCAGCTGCCGGACAGGGCAATCACCCCTCCACTTT. It yields the protein CASCRTGQSPLHF.

The CDR3 coding sequence is TGCAGTGCTAGTTATTTGCGGGGGGGCGGGACGAATGAGCAGTTCTTC. Its translation: CSASYLRGGGTNEQFF. The V gene is TRBV20-1, the J gene TRBJ2-1; 9 bases are shared with TRBD2. The ends lost 3 bases at V and 7 bases at J; junction bases unmatched: 13. Germline V gene lookup returns CDR1 DFQATT and CDR2 SNEGSKA (reference sequence). The CDR3 length is 16 residues.

This clone has only a few counts. The chain combines TRBV30 with TRBJ2-2; the match to TRBD1 covers 7 bases. Germline CDR1 reads GTSNPN; CDR2 reads SVGIG (reference sequence). There are 15 residues in the CDR3. V lost 2 bases to trimming and J lost 2 bases; unmatched junction nucleotides: 5. The CDR3 nucleotides read TGTGCCTGGAGTTCGGGACAGTTCAACACCGGGGAGCTGTTTTTT. This gives the protein CAWSSGQFNTGELFF.

The V call is TRBV30, the J call TRBJ1-1, with TRBD1 matching over 7 bases. Germline V lookup: CDR1 GTSNPN, CDR2 SVGIG (reference sequence). V shed 0 bases, J shed 7 bases, and the junction held 5 bases outside the gene matches. The CDR3 runs 13 residues. CDR3 in amino acids: CAWSVPQGGEAFF. The CDR3 DNA reads as TGTGCCTGGAGTGTACCCCAGGGGGGTGAAGCTTTCTTT.

The rearrangement uses TRBV7-8 and TRBJ1-5; TRBD1 is a possible D gene (6 bases). The germline V gene has CDR1 SGHVS and CDR2 FQNEAQ. The CDR3 sequence is 15 residues long. Trimming removed 4 bases at V and 9 bases at J, with 19 bases between. The CDR3 is CASSSREGGAPPQHF. CDR3 coding DNA: TGTGCCAGCAGCTCCAGAGAGGGGGGGGCGCCGCCCCAGCATTTT. The whole variable domain, filled in from reference TRBV7-8 and TRBJ1-5, reads GAGVSQSPRYKVAKRGQDVALRCDPISGHVSLFWYQQALGQGPEFLTYFQNEAQLDKSGLPSDRFFAERPEGSVSTLKIQRTQQEDSAVYLCASSSREGGAPPQHFGDGTRLSIL.

This rearrangement joins TRBV18 to TRBJ1-5; D not certain. V was cut by 3 bases and J by 5 bases, with 8 bases left in between. CDR3 size: 13 residues. The germline CDR1 and CDR2 sequences are KGHSH and LQKENI. Here the CDR3 DNA reads TGTGCCAGCTCACCGATGAGGGATCAGCCCCAGCATTTT. Translation gives CASSPMRDQPQHF.

This clone has a single count. The chain combines TRBV5-4 with TRBJ2-2; 10 nucleotides align to TRBD2. CDR3 length: 16 residues. The junction had 9 bases not matched to a gene; V was cut back by 4 bases and J by 6 bases. CDR1 is SGHNT, CDR2 YYREEE, per germline (reference sequence). CDR3: CASSLPSGRSSGELFF. CDR3 nucleotide sequence: TGTGCCAGCAGCCTCCCTAGCGGGAGAAGTTCCGGGGAGCTGTTTTTT.

V is TRBV12-5 and J is TRBJ1-1; TRBD1 matches 9 bases. The ends lost 4 bases at V and 7 bases at J; junction bases unmatched: 1. Germline V CDR1 and CDR2: LGHNT, FRNRAP. The CDR3 spans 12 residues. The CDR3 reads CASGWGQGEAFF. DNA for the CDR3: TGTGCTAGTGGTTGGGGACAGGGTGAAGCTTTCTTT.

The V and J genes are TRBV18 and TRBJ1-3; 9 bases are shared with TRBD1. J gave up 4 bases and V 4 bases, and 14 bases lay outside the gene matches. The germline V gene has CDR1 KGHSH and CDR2 LQKENI. The CDR3 extends over 18 amino acids. For the CDR3, the DNA is TGTGCCAGCTCACAGTACCGGGACAGGGATGCCTACGGAAACACCATATATTTT. Its translation: CASSQYRDRDAYGNTIYF.

The chain employs TRBV10-3 and TRBJ2-7; unclear D gene. This CDR3 is built from 14 residues. Trimming took off 2 bases at V and 1 base at J, with 9 bases between the two ends. Per the germline V gene, CDR1 is ENHRY and CDR2 is SYGVKD. The CDR3 region is CAISEGRSSYEQYF. CDR3 nucleotide sequence: TGTGCCATCAGTGAGGGCAGGTCATCCTACGAGCAGTACTTC.

This clone was seen more than once but under ten times. CDR3 region: CASSLQGFGQPQHF. CDR3 bases: TGTGCCAGCAGTCTACAGGGTTTTGGTCAGCCCCAGCATTTT. The chain is built from TRBV2 and TRBJ1-5, with D perhaps matching TRBD1 (6 bases). The CDR3 sequence is 14 residues long. Germline CDR1 is SNHLY and CDR2 is FYNNEI. Trimming took 5 bases from V and 6 from J, leaving 14 bases between them.

This clone was seen a handful of times. The chain carries TRBV29-1 and TRBJ1-2, with 7 positions matching TRBD1. Germline trimming cut 7 bases from V and 4 bases from J; bases unmatched to any gene: 12. CDR1 is SQVTM and CDR2 is ANQGSEA in the germline V gene. This CDR3 comprises 14 residues. The CDR3 bases are TGCAGCGAGCCTACAGGGGACAATATCTATGGCTACACCTTC. It is translated as CSEPTGDNIYGYTF.

The CDR3 here is CASSLLTGSYEQYF. As DNA, the CDR3 is TGTGCCAGCAGTCTCTTGACAGGCTCCTACGAGCAGTACTTC. The rearrangement uses TRBV6-5 and TRBJ2-7, with D possibly matching TRBD1 (6 bases). Germline CDR1 and CDR2: MNHEY and SVGAGI. V lost 5 bases and J 0 bases, leaving 11 bases between the germline ends. The CDR3 is 14 amino acids.

Only a few counts were recorded for this clone. The rearrangement links TRBV9 to TRBJ2-3; no clear D gene. This CDR3 spans 14 amino acids. The V gene's germline CDR1 is SGDLS and CDR2 YYNGEE. Trimming pared 0 bases from V and 4 bases from J, leaving 9 bases between. The CDR3 here is CASSVGVGADTQYF. CDR3 nucleotides: TGTGCCAGCAGCGTAGGAGTTGGTGCAGATACGCAGTATTTT.

V is TRBV24-1 and J is TRBJ2-7, with 8 bases that match TRBD2. Germline-derived CDR1 and CDR2 are KGHDR and SFDVKD. The V and J ends lost 5 bases and 1 base, in that order; junction bases with no gene match: 6. This CDR3 has 15 residues. Written as DNA, the CDR3 is TGTGCCACCAGTGGGGTGGCGGGAGGATCCTACGAGCAGTACTTC. Protein: CATSGVAGGSYEQYF.

The chain employs TRBV7-2 and TRBJ2-2, with D maybe TRBD1 (5 bases). The CDR3 is 14 residues long. Germline CDR1 SGHTA, CDR2 FQGNSA. With 1 base removed from V and 4 bases from J, the gap between germline ends came to 7 bases. CDR3 amino acids: CASSLGQITGELFF. In DNA, the CDR3 is TGTGCCAGCAGCTTAGGACAGATCACCGGGGAGCTGTTTTTT. Full variable domain (missing parts from reference TRBV7-2 and TRBJ2-2): GAGVSQSPSNKVTEKGKDVELRCDPISGHTALYWYRQSLGQGLEFLIYFQGNSAPDKSGLPSDRFSAERTGGSVSTLTIQRTQQEDSAVYLCASSLGQITGELFFGEGSRLTVL.

The chain links TRBV27 to TRBJ2-2; 7 bases align to TRBD1. This CDR3 contains 16 residues. V was clipped by 5 bases and J by 3 bases; unmatched bases: 9. The V gene's germline CDR1 is MNHEY and CDR2 SMNVEV (reference sequence). The CDR3 DNA reads as TGTGCCAGCAGTCCTTCCGGGACAGTCTACACCGGGGAGCTGTTTTTT. Translated, it gives CASSPSGTVYTGELFF.